A selection of T cell receptor beta chains follows, all from one sample in a study of blood T cell repertoires in COVID-19. Repertoires were generated with immunoSEQ multiplex PCR, while TCRdb's copy carries only in-frame clones and drops some. This table holds around 340,000 clones, 88% found once. Source material: PBMCs or T cells enriched from blood (not recorded which). The source of these receptors is a woman in her thirties who had been exposed to COVID-19. Each CDR3 is given with its conserved first and last residue. A D gene is named only where the DNA matches it firmly. Only part of the rows carry a size: once, few, many, or a class if the clone is expanded.

j_gene: TRBJ2-7
d_gene: TRBD2
abundance: NA
v_gene: TRBV27
CDR3aa: CASRSGTSGRAGYF
CDR3nt: TGTGCCAGCAGGTCCGGGACTAGCGGGAGGGCCGGGTACTTC

j_gene: TRBJ2-1
d_gene: TRBD2
abundance: few
v_gene: TRBV5-1
CDR3aa: CASSLRASGVYNEQFF
CDR3nt: TGCGCCAGCAGCCTTCGGGCTAGCGGGGTTTACAATGAGCAGTTCTTC

j_gene: TRBJ1-1
d_gene: TRBD1
abundance: NA
v_gene: TRBV19
CDR3aa: CASSTRQGTEAFF
CDR3nt: TGTGCCAGTAGTACTCGACAGGGCACTGAAGCTTTCTTT

j_gene: TRBJ1-5
d_gene: TRBD1
abundance: few
v_gene: TRBV28
CDR3aa: CASRDGTAGQPQHF
CDR3nt: TGTGCCAGCAGAGATGGGACAGCAGGGCAGCCCCAGCATTTT

j_gene: TRBJ2-7
d_gene: NA
abundance: NA
v_gene: TRBV13
CDR3aa: CASSLRSYEQYF
CDR3nt: TGTGCCAGCAGCCTCCGCTCCTACGAGCAGTACTTC

j_gene: TRBJ1-5
d_gene: TRBD1
abundance: NA
v_gene: TRBV19
CDR3aa: CASRSGGTAPNQPQHF
CDR3nt: TGTGCCAGTAGATCAGGGGGGACAGCACCCAATCAGCCCCAGCATTTT

j_gene: TRBJ1-2
d_gene: NA
abundance: NA
v_gene: TRBV2
CDR3aa: CASSEAGLPNYGYTF
CDR3nt: TGTGCCAGCAGTGAAGCGGGGCTTCCTAACTATGGCTACACCTTC

j_gene: TRBJ2-5
d_gene: TRBD2
abundance: NA
v_gene: TRBV15
CDR3aa: CATSRDGRAVETQYF
CDR3nt: TGTGCCACCAGCAGAGACGGGAGGGCCGTAGAGACCCAGTACTTC

j_gene: TRBJ1-2
d_gene: NA
abundance: NA
v_gene: TRBV28
CDR3aa: CASSPASEGDYGYTF
CDR3nt: TGTGCCAGCAGTCCCGCATCGGAGGGTGACTATGGCTACACCTTC

j_gene: TRBJ2-7
d_gene: TRBD1
abundance: NA
v_gene: TRBV7-6
CDR3aa: CASSRGQTSYEQYF
CDR3nt: TGTGCCAGCTCTAGGGGGCAGACCTCCTACGAGCAGTACTTC

j_gene: TRBJ1-5
d_gene: NA
abundance: once
v_gene: TRBV19
CDR3aa: CASRKSVSQPQHF
CDR3nt: TGTGCCAGTAGAAAGTCGGTGAGTCAGCCCCAGCATTTT

j_gene: TRBJ1-4
d_gene: TRBD1
abundance: NA
v_gene: TRBV18
CDR3aa: CASSPNTLSTGSNEKLFF
CDR3nt: TGTGCCAGCTCACCAAACACTTTATCGACAGGGTCTAATGAAAAACTGTTTTTT

j_gene: TRBJ2-1
d_gene: NA
abundance: NA
v_gene: TRBV10-3
CDR3aa: CAISARDIGPREQFF
CDR3nt: TGTGCCATCAGTGCCCGGGACATTGGCCCCCGGGAGCAGTTCTTC

j_gene: TRBJ1-2
d_gene: NA
abundance: NA
v_gene: TRBV10-3
CDR3aa: CAISAGDGYTF
CDR3nt: TGTGCCATCAGTGCAGGGGATGGCTACACCTTC

j_gene: TRBJ1-3
d_gene: NA
abundance: once
v_gene: TRBV28
CDR3aa: CASSSPGQKGNTIYF
CDR3nt: TGTGCCAGCAGTTCCCCAGGACAGAAAGGAAACACCATATATTTT

j_gene: TRBJ1-1
d_gene: NA
abundance: NA
v_gene: TRBV25-1
CDR3aa: CASRKGVGTEAFF
CDR3nt: TGTGCCAGCAGGAAAGGGGTGGGCACTGAAGCTTTCTTT

j_gene: TRBJ1-6
d_gene: NA
abundance: NA
v_gene: TRBV28
CDR3aa: CASSWTGTNSPLHF
CDR3nt: TGTGCCAGCAGCTGGACGGGAACTAATTCACCCCTCCACTTT

j_gene: TRBJ1-5
d_gene: NA
abundance: once
v_gene: TRBV5-6
CDR3aa: CASSPGGPAESNQPQHF
CDR3nt: TGTGCCAGCAGCCCCGGGGGGCCAGCGGAGAGCAATCAGCCCCAGCATTTT

j_gene: TRBJ1-3
d_gene: TRBD1
abundance: NA
v_gene: TRBV6-5
CDR3aa: CASILAQGLGNTIYF
CDR3nt: TGTGCCAGCATTCTTGCACAGGGGCTTGGAAACACCATATATTTT

j_gene: TRBJ2-1
d_gene: TRBD2
abundance: NA
v_gene: TRBV9
CDR3aa: CASSVGGASGNPYNEQFF
CDR3nt: TGTGCCAGCAGCGTAGGGGGGGCTAGCGGGAACCCCTACAATGAGCAGTTCTTC

j_gene: TRBJ2-3
d_gene: NA
abundance: once
v_gene: TRBV10-2
CDR3aa: CASTTEYGTDTQYF
CDR3nt: TGCGCCAGCACCACAGAGTATGGCACAGATACGCAGTATTTT

j_gene: TRBJ2-5
d_gene: TRBD1
abundance: NA
v_gene: TRBV9
CDR3aa: CASSVRGRQETQYF
CDR3nt: TGTGCCAGCAGCGTGAGGGGGCGACAAGAGACCCAGTACTTC

j_gene: TRBJ2-5
d_gene: NA
abundance: NA
v_gene: TRBV28
CDR3aa: CASSLTQGPETQYF
CDR3nt: TGTGCCAGCAGTTTAACCCAGGGCCCAGAGACCCAGTACTTC

j_gene: TRBJ1-1
d_gene: NA
abundance: NA
v_gene: TRBV11-2
CDR3aa: CASSLVGENTEAFF
CDR3nt: TGTGCCAGCAGCTTAGTAGGGGAGAACACTGAAGCTTTCTTT

j_gene: TRBJ1-4
d_gene: NA
abundance: NA
v_gene: TRBV10-2
CDR3aa: CASGRAGDEEKLFF
CDR3nt: TGCGCCAGCGGTAGGGCGGGTGATGAGGAAAAACTGTTTTTT

j_gene: TRBJ1-1
d_gene: NA
abundance: NA
v_gene: TRBV27
CDR3aa: CASSFRGLATEAFF
CDR3nt: TGTGCCAGCAGTTTTAGAGGGTTGGCCACTGAAGCTTTCTTT

j_gene: TRBJ2-1
d_gene: TRBD1
abundance: NA
v_gene: TRBV15
CDR3aa: CATSTDRGGEQFF
CDR3nt: TGTGCCACCAGCACCGACAGGGGAGGTGAGCAGTTCTTC

j_gene: TRBJ1-2
d_gene: NA
abundance: NA
v_gene: TRBV6-5
CDR3aa: CASRQDLYGYTF
CDR3nt: TGTGCCAGCAGGCAGGATCTCTATGGCTACACCTTC

j_gene: TRBJ2-3
d_gene: TRBD1
abundance: NA
v_gene: TRBV2
CDR3aa: CASTWTGLTDTQYF
CDR3nt: TGTGCCAGCACATGGACAGGGCTCACAGATACGCAGTATTTT

j_gene: TRBJ1-1
d_gene: NA
abundance: NA
v_gene: TRBV11-2
CDR3aa: CASSLELVAEAFF
CDR3nt: TGTGCCAGCAGCTTAGAACTGGTCGCTGAAGCTTTCTTT

j_gene: TRBJ2-7
d_gene: TRBD1
abundance: NA
v_gene: TRBV19
CDR3aa: CASSIGTGKAYEQYF
CDR3nt: TGTGCCAGTAGTATTGGGACAGGGAAGGCCTACGAGCAGTACTTC

j_gene: TRBJ1-2
d_gene: NA
abundance: NA
v_gene: TRBV5-8
CDR3aa: CASSLTNQYGRLDTF
CDR3nt: TGTGCCAGCAGCTTGACGAACCAATATGGGAGATTGGACACCTTC

j_gene: TRBJ2-1
d_gene: TRBD2
abundance: NA
v_gene: TRBV7-6
CDR3aa: CASSLEVAGAGEQFF
CDR3nt: TGTGCCAGCAGCTTAGAGGTAGCGGGAGCGGGTGAGCAGTTCTTC

j_gene: TRBJ2-1
d_gene: NA
abundance: once
v_gene: TRBV27
CDR3aa: CASSPHLGRNYNEQFF
CDR3nt: TGTGCCAGCAGTCCCCACCTCGGGAGAAACTACAATGAGCAGTTCTTC

j_gene: TRBJ2-3
d_gene: TRBD1
abundance: NA
v_gene: TRBV7-3
CDR3aa: CASSPPGTGDLHTQYF
CDR3nt: TGTGCCAGCAGCCCACCTGGGACAGGGGACCTCCATACGCAGTATTTT

j_gene: TRBJ2-5
d_gene: TRBD2
abundance: NA
v_gene: TRBV29-1
CDR3aa: CSVGRGGGKETQYF
CDR3nt: TGCAGCGTGGGCCGGGGCGGGGGAAAAGAGACCCAGTACTTC

j_gene: TRBJ2-2
d_gene: NA
abundance: NA
v_gene: TRBV19
CDR3aa: CASSIVGDTGELFF
CDR3nt: TGTGCCAGTAGTATAGTCGGGGACACCGGGGAGCTGTTTTTT

j_gene: TRBJ2-1
d_gene: NA
abundance: once
v_gene: TRBV24-1
CDR3aa: CATSAPRGGTSGTGSRDEQFF
CDR3nt: TGTGCCACCAGCGCCCCCCGGGGGGGGACCTCCGGGACAGGGAGTAGAGATGAGCAGTTCTTC

j_gene: TRBJ1-2
d_gene: NA
abundance: NA
v_gene: TRBV6-5
CDR3aa: CASNPTVYANYGYTF
CDR3nt: TGTGCCAGCAACCCGACAGTTTACGCTAACTATGGCTACACCTTC

j_gene: TRBJ2-1
d_gene: TRBD2
abundance: NA
v_gene: TRBV7-9
CDR3aa: CASSYSGGRYNEQFF
CDR3nt: TGTGCCAGCAGCTATAGCGGGGGTCGCTACAATGAGCAGTTCTTC

j_gene: TRBJ1-6
d_gene: TRBD1
abundance: NA
v_gene: TRBV9
CDR3aa: CASSGTTGGRIASPLHF
CDR3nt: TGTGCCAGCAGCGGCACGACAGGGGGCCGTATCGCTTCACCCCTCCACTTT

j_gene: TRBJ1-1
d_gene: NA
abundance: NA
v_gene: TRBV29-1
CDR3aa: CSVVGRFMNTEAFF
CDR3nt: TGCAGCGTGGTGGGCCGGTTCATGAACACTGAAGCTTTCTTT

j_gene: TRBJ2-7
d_gene: NA
abundance: NA
v_gene: TRBV7-9
CDR3aa: CASSLPGLWEQYF
CDR3nt: TGTGCCAGCAGCCTCCCAGGGCTCTGGGAGCAGTACTTC

j_gene: TRBJ2-3
d_gene: TRBD2
abundance: NA
v_gene: TRBV9
CDR3aa: CASSSGGSELTDTQYF
CDR3nt: TGTGCCAGCAGCTCAGGCGGGAGCGAACTCACAGATACGCAGTATTTT

j_gene: TRBJ2-1
d_gene: TRBD2
abundance: NA
v_gene: TRBV28
CDR3aa: CASSWSGKTYNEQFF
CDR3nt: TGTGCCAGCAGCTGGAGCGGGAAAACTTACAATGAGCAGTTCTTC

j_gene: TRBJ2-7
d_gene: NA
abundance: NA
v_gene: TRBV5-1
CDR3aa: CASSLAGGGSIEQYF
CDR3nt: TGCGCCAGCAGCTTGGCGGGGGGCGGGAGTATCGAGCAGTACTTC

j_gene: TRBJ2-5
d_gene: TRBD1
abundance: NA
v_gene: TRBV19
CDR3aa: CASREGAAETQYF
CDR3nt: TGTGCCAGTAGAGAGGGGGCTGCTGAGACCCAGTACTTC

j_gene: TRBJ1-5
d_gene: TRBD1
abundance: NA
v_gene: TRBV27
CDR3aa: CASFFTGTGAFLSNQPQHF
CDR3nt: TGTGCCAGCTTTTTCACCGGGACAGGGGCTTTCCTAAGCAATCAGCCCCAGCATTTT

j_gene: TRBJ2-7
d_gene: TRBD1
abundance: NA
v_gene: TRBV7-9
CDR3aa: CASNTGTAYEQYF
CDR3nt: TGTGCCAGCAATACCGGGACAGCGTACGAGCAGTACTTC

j_gene: TRBJ2-3
d_gene: TRBD2
abundance: NA
v_gene: TRBV27
CDR3aa: CASSLTPLAGVIYTQYF
CDR3nt: TGTGCCAGCAGTTTAACCCCACTAGCGGGAGTCATTTATACGCAGTATTTT

j_gene: TRBJ2-1
d_gene: NA
abundance: NA
v_gene: TRBV7-9
CDR3aa: CASSGVSGAGTRNEQFF
CDR3nt: TGTGCCAGCTCCGGTGTGAGTGGGGCCGGGACTCGTAATGAGCAGTTCTTC